These 14 T cell receptor beta chains share one sample of origin, sequenced in a study of blood T cell repertoires in COVID-19. The method was immunoSEQ multiplex PCR; TCRdb's version includes in-frame clones alone and lacks a portion of them. The data show over 300,000 clones, around 87% seen once. Sequencing was carried out using peripheral blood. These receptors originate from a man aged 18 to 30 with active or convalescent COVID-19.

V gene TRBV28 combines with J gene TRBJ2-7; the match to TRBD1 covers 8 bases. In germline, CDR1 is MDHEN, CDR2 SYDVKM. The trim removed 4 bases at V and 3 bases at J, leaving 11 bases unmatched. The CDR3 is 16 residues long. The CDR3 nucleotides read TGTGCCAGCAGTTCATCCGGGACAGGAGGTCTCTACGAGCAGTACTTC. It yields the protein CASSSSGTGGLYEQYF.

The rearrangement links TRBV5-1 to TRBJ1-5; 7 bases are a match to TRBD1. Germline loops: CDR1 SGHRS, CDR2 YFSETQ. The CDR3 totals 15 residues. The junction had 8 bases not matched to a gene; V was cut back by 4 bases and J by 4 bases. CDR3 region: CASSPSSGGNQPQHF. CDR3 nucleotides: TGCGCCAGCAGCCCTTCATCAGGGGGTAATCAGCCCCAGCATTTT.

J is TRBJ1-1 and V is TRBV5-1, with D uncertain. The CDR3 has 14 residues. The V gene's germline CDR1 is SGHRS and CDR2 YFSETQ. The V gene lost 0 bases and the J gene lost 4 bases, with 10 bases spanning the gap. DNA for the CDR3: TGCGCCAGCAGCTTGGCCGTTAGCGGCACTGAAGCTTTCTTT. Amino acid sequence: CASSLAVSGTEAFF.

This chain joins TRBV7-9 and TRBJ2-5, with D possibly matching TRBD2 (5 bases). The germline V and J ends were trimmed by 3 bases and 4 bases, with 12 bases remaining between them. The V gene's germline CDR1 is SEHNR and CDR2 FQNEAQ (reference sequence). The CDR3 is made up of 14 amino acids. Here the CDR3 reads CASSFREGRETQYF. DNA for the CDR3: TGTGCCAGCAGCTTTAGAGAGGGAAGAGAGACCCAGTACTTC.

This chain links TRBV7-8 with TRBJ2-1; 9 bases are shared with TRBD2. Germline CDR1 reads SGHVS; CDR2 reads FQNEAQ. After removal of 1 base from V and 5 bases from J, the junction contained 6 bases not matched to a gene. This CDR3 has 16 residues. Here the CDR3 DNA reads TGTGCCAGCAGCTTAGAACTGGCGGGGGGGAACAATGAGCAGTTCTTC. This encodes CASSLELAGGNNEQFF.

This rearrangement joins TRBV27 to TRBJ1-4; 8 bases match TRBD1. Germline V lookup: CDR1 MNHEY, CDR2 SMNVEV (reference sequence). The CDR3 is 17 amino acids. The trim removed 2 bases at V and 2 bases at J, leaving 7 bases unmatched. The CDR3 nucleotides are TGTGCCAGCAGTTTAACGACAGGGGCAACTACTAATGAAAAACTGTTTTTT. Its translation is CASSLTTGATTNEKLFF. Full variable domain (missing parts from reference TRBV27 and TRBJ1-4): EAQVTQNPRYLITVTGKKLTVTCSQNMNHEYMSWYRQDPGLGLRQIYYSMNVEVTDKGDVPEGYKVSRKEKRNFPLILESPSPNQTSLYFCASSLTTGATTNEKLFFGSGTQLSVL.

This clone was picked up a small number of times. The chain uses TRBV3-1 (or the pseudogene TRBV3-2) and TRBJ2-1, with 10 bases lining up with TRBD2. From germline, CDR1 is LGHDT and CDR2 YNNKEL (reference sequence). This CDR3 contains 16 residues. V shed 0 bases and J 4 bases; nucleotides not matched to a gene: 3. CDR3 coding DNA: TGTGCCAGCAGCCAAGAAGGGACTAGCGCGTACAATGAGCAGTTCTTC. Its translation: CASSQEGTSAYNEQFF.

V and J are TRBV6-2 or TRBV6-3 and TRBJ1-5; TRBD1 matches 9 bases. Germline V CDR1 and CDR2: MNHEY, SVGEGT. V lost 6 bases to trimming and J lost 6 bases; unmatched junction nucleotides: 9. The CDR3 length is 15 residues. CDR3 amino acids: CASSPGQGKSQPQHF. The CDR3 nucleotides read TGTGCCAGCAGCCCGGGACAGGGTAAAAGTCAGCCCCAGCATTTT.

This clone was detected once. The J gene is TRBJ1-2, the V gene TRBV24-1; possibly TRBD1 for D (5 bases). Between the trimmed V and J ends, which lost 10 bases and 8 bases, there was a span of 19 bases. The CDR3 is 13 residues long. Germline V gene lookup returns CDR1 KGHDR and CDR2 SFDVKD. The CDR3 reads CATNPGEGQGYTF. CDR3 nucleotides: TGTGCCACAAACCCGGGAGAGGGGCAAGGCTACACCTTC.

The chain couples TRBV7-6 to TRBJ1-2, with no clear D. The CDR3 has 14 amino acids. V was clipped by 0 bases and J by 4 bases, with 9 bases between them. Germline V gives CDR1 SGHVS, CDR2 FNYEAQ. The CDR3 spells CASSLARGSYGYTF. As DNA, the CDR3 is TGTGCCAGCAGCTTAGCGCGAGGGAGCTATGGCTACACCTTC. The variable domain in full, with the rest retrieved from reference TRBV7-6 and TRBJ1-2, is GAGVSQSPRYKVTKRGQDVALRCDPISGHVSLYWYRQALGQGPEFLTYFNYEAQQDKSGLPNDRFSAERPEGSISTLTIQRTEQRDSAMYRCASSLARGSYGYTFGSGTRLTVV.

The rearrangement uses TRBV10-3 and TRBJ2-3, with TRBD1 matching 8 bases. V lost 11 bases and J lost 4; bases outside the gene matches: 14. The germline V gene has CDR1 ENHRY and CDR2 SYGVKD. The CDR3 is 15 amino acids. The chain's CDR3 is CAAYSTGDGPDTQYF. The DNA for the CDR3 is TGTGCCGCCTACTCGACAGGGGACGGCCCAGATACGCAGTATTTT.

The genes are TRBV4-1 and TRBJ2-2, with D maybe TRBD2 (6 bases). V lost 1 base to trimming and J lost 7 bases, with 16 bases between them. Per germline, CDR1 MGHRA and CDR2 YSYEKL. The CDR3 covers 16 residues. The CDR3: CASSQAPGEFVGELFF. The CDR3 nucleotides read TGCGCCAGCAGCCAAGCTCCGGGGGAATTTGTCGGGGAGCTGTTTTTT.

This chain connects TRBV6-2 or TRBV6-3 to TRBJ2-3, with 7 bases that match TRBD2. This CDR3 has 14 residues. V lost 3 bases to trimming and J lost 6 bases; unmatched junction nucleotides: 6. The germline V gene encodes CDR1 MNHEY and CDR2 SVGEGT. The CDR3: CASSYGGRMDTQYF. The CDR3 DNA is TGTGCCAGCAGTTATGGCGGGAGAATGGATACGCAGTATTTT.

The chain recombines TRBV6-6 with TRBJ2-2, with a tentative D call TRBD2 (5 bases). The CDR3 totals 16 residues. CDR1 and CDR2 from the germline V gene are MNHNY and SVGAGI (reference sequence). V was cut by 5 bases and J by 6 bases, with 19 bases left in between. This CDR3 reads CASSPWTREGPGELFF. The CDR3 nucleotides are TGTGCCAGCAGTCCCTGGACGAGGGAAGGTCCCGGGGAGCTGTTTTTT.